This T cell receptor (beta chain) was sequenced in a study of metastatic and nonmetastatic thyroid tumors. Study in general: Repertoires from blood and tumor or nodule tissue of malignant and benign thyroid patients were compared.

In its sample, this clone was seen a few times. Its antigen is not known. A read error is possible here, since a much larger clone lies one base away. Study observations and caveats: Reports indicated that malignant thyroid tumors showed significantly higher TCR beta diversity than benign nodules did, in blood and tumor.

In the authors' methods: Clinicopathological groups differed in CDR3, with these differences serving to build a distant-metastasis classifier for papillary thyroid cancer. MiXCR reprocessed the PCR reads for TCRdb. For this entry, the V and J calls and clone size follow TCRdb and not the study's own pipeline. Here the sample spans 50,000 to 65,000 clones, approximately 4.1% being singletons. There were no patients who had received any treatment before thyroid surgery. The TCR was taken from a female donor with papillary thyroid cancer or a benign thyroid nodule (not recorded which). Some clones in this sample may be carry-over from other donors' samples. Material: blood.

Here the CDR3 reads CSARVSGRSNEQFF. CDR3 nucleotide sequence: TGCAGTGCTAGGGTTAGCGGGAGGAGCAATGAGCAGTTCTTC. The chain recombines TRBV20-1 with TRBJ2-1; TRBD2 aligns across 10 bases. Germline trimming cut 3 bases from V and 6 bases from J; bases unmatched to any gene: 5. CDR1 DFQATT and CDR2 SNEGSKA come from the germline V gene (reference sequence). The CDR3 has 14 amino acids.